This T cell receptor (beta chain) was sequenced during a study of cytomegalovirus exposure and HLA in healthy donors. Broader study findings: Reports indicated that the classifier achieved high specificity and sensitivity in diagnosing cytomegalovirus status. Sequencing depth roughly uniform across donors was assumed in presence/absence analyses.

As for this clone: Its antigen is not identified.

The PCR contained 60 Vbeta and 13 Jbeta primers. Clones were sequenced by immunoSEQ multiplex PCR, and TCRdb holds only the in-frame ones, with some missing. The sample has some 140,000 clones; around 79% are singletons. Sequenced input: PBMCs. The receptor comes from a woman aged 35 to 49 in good health and CMV-seronegative.

The CDR3 nucleotides read TGTGCCAGCAGCTTGGGACTAGTGGGCACAGATACGCAGTATTTT. It codes for CASSLGLVGTDTQYF. The chain recombines TRBV5-4 with TRBJ2-3; D perhaps matches TRBD2 (6 bases). Trimming took 0 bases from V and 1 from J, leaving 9 bases between them. Germline V gives CDR1 SGHNT, CDR2 YYREEE (reference sequence). CDR3 size: 15 residues.